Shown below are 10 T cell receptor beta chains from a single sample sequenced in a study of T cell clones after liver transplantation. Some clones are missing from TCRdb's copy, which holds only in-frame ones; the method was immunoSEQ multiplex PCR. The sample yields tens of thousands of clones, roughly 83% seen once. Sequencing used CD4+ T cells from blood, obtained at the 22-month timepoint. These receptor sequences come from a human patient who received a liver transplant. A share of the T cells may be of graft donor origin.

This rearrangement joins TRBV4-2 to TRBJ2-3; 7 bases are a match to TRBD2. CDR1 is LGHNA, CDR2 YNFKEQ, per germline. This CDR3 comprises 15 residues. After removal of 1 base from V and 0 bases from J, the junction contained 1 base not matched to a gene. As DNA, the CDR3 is TGTGCCAGCAGCCAAGTGGGGGGGAGCACAGATACGCAGTATTTT. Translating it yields CASSQVGGSTDTQYF.

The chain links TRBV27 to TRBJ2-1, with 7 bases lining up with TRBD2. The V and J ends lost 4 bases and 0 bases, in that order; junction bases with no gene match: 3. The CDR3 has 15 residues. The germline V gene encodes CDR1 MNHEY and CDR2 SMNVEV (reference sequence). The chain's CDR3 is CASSWGGVSYNEQFF. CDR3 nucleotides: TGTGCCAGCAGTTGGGGAGGGGTCTCCTACAATGAGCAGTTCTTC.

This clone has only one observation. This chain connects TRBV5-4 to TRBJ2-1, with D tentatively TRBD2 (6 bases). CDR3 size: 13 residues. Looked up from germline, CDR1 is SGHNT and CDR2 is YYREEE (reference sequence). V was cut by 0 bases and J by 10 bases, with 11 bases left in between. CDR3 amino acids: CASSLERGWEQFF. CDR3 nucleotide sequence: TGTGCCAGCAGCTTGGAACGGGGGTGGGAGCAGTTCTTC.

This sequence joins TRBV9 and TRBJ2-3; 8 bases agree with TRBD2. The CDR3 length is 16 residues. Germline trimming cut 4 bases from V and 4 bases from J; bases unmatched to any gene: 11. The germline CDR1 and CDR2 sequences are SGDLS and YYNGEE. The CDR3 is CASSRGLADSADTQYF. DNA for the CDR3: TGTGCCAGCAGCCGTGGACTAGCAGATTCGGCAGATACGCAGTATTTT.

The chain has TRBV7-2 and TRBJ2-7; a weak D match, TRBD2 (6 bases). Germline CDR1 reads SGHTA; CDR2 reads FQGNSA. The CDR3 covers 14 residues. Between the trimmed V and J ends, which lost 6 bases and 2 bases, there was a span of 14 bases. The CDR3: CASRSGTEPYEQYF. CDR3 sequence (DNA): TGTGCCAGCAGATCCGGGACTGAACCCTACGAGCAGTACTTC.

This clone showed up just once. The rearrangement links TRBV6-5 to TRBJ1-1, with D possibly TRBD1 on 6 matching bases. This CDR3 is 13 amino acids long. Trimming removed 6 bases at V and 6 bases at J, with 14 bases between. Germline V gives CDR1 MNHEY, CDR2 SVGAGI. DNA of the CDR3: TGTGCCAGCAGAACCCAGGGGAGGCCTGAAGCTTTCTTT. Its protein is CASRTQGRPEAFF.

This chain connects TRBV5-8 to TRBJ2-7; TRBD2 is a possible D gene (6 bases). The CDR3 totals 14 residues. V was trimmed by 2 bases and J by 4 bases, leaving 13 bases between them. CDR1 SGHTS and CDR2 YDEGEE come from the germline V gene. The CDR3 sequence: CASSFGGSLYEQYF. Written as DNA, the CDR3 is TGTGCCAGCAGCTTCGGGGGTTCTCTTTACGAGCAGTACTTC.

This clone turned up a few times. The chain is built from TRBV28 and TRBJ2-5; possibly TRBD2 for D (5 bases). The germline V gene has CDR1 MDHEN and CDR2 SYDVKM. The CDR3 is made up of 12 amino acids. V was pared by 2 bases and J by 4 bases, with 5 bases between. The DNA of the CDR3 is TGTGCCAGCAGTTTACGGGGAGAGACCCAGTACTTC. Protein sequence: CASSLRGETQYF.

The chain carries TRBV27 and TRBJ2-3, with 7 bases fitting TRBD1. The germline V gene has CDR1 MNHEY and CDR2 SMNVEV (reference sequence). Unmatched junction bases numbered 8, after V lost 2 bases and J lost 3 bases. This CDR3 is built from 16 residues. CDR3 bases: TGTGCCAGCAGTTTAAAAAACAGGGGCTCGACAGATACGCAGTATTTT. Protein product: CASSLKNRGSTDTQYF.

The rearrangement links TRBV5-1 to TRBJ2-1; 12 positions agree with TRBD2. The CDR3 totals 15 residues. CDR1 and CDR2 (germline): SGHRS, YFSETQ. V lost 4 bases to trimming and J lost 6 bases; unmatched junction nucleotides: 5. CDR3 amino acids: CASSRLTSGGNEQFF. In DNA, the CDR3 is TGCGCCAGCAGCCGATTGACTAGCGGGGGCAATGAGCAGTTCTTC.